The entry below gives a single T cell receptor beta chain sequence along with its context. The data were produced by immunoSEQ multiplex PCR, yet TCRdb's version contains in-frame clones alone and is incomplete. Altogether roughly 180,000 clones are present, about 81% being singletons, with the ten largest covering around 11%. J gave up 4 bases and V 7 bases, and 6 bases lay outside the gene matches. In germline, CDR1 is SGHVS, CDR2 FQNEAQ. CDR3 size: 15 residues. This specimen comes from a study of blood T cell repertoires in COVID-19. Turning to the study itself: The cDNA or gDNA used as material had been derived from T cells, B-cell-depleted T cells, or PBMCs.

The sample comprised peripheral blood. The gene calls are TRBV7-8 and TRBJ2-1, with TRBD2 identical over 11 bases. This receptor was taken from a woman older than 75 with COVID-19, enrolled during active disease. CDR3 region: CASTSGLAGYNEQFF. CDR3 DNA: TGTGCCAGCACCTCAGGACTAGCGGGTTACAATGAGCAGTTCTTC. The full variable domain, completed using reference TRBV7-8 and TRBJ2-1, is GAGVSQSPRYKVAKRGQDVALRCDPISGHVSLFWYQQALGQGPEFLTYFQNEAQLDKSGLPSDRFFAERPEGSVSTLKIQRTQQEDSAVYLCASTSGLAGYNEQFFGPGTRLTVL.